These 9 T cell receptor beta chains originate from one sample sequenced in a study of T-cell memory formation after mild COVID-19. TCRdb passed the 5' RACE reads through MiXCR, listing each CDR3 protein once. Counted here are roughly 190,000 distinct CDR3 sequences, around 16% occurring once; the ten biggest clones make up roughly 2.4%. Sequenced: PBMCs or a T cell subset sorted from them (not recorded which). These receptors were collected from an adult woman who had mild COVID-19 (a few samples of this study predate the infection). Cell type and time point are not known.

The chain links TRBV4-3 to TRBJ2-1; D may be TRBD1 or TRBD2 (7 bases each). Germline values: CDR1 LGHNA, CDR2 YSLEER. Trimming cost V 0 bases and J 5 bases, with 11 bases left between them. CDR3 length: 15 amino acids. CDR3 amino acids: CASSQDRGGNNEQFF. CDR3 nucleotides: TGCGCCAGCAGCCAAGACAGGGGGGGAAACAATGAGCAGTTCTTC.

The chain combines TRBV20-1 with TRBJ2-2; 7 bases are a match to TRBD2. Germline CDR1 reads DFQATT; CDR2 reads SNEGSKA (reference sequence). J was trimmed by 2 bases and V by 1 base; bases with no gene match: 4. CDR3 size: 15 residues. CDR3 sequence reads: CSARVSGTNTGELFF. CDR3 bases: TGCAGTGCTAGAGTAAGCGGGACTAACACCGGGGAGCTGTTTTTT.

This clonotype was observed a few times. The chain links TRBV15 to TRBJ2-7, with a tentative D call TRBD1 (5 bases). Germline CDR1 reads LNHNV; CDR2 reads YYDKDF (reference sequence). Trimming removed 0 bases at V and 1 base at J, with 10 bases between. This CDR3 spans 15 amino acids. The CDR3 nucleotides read TGTGCCACCAGCAGAGAAGGGGCTCCATCCTACGAGCAGTACTTC. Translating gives CATSREGAPSYEQYF.

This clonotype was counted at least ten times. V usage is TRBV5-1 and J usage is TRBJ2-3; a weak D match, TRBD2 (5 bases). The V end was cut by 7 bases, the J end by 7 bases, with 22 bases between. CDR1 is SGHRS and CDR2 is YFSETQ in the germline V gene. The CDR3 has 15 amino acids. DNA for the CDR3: TGCGCCAGCTTCATGGACTTTTCTCCGGGGAATACGCAGTATTTT. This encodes CASFMDFSPGNTQYF.

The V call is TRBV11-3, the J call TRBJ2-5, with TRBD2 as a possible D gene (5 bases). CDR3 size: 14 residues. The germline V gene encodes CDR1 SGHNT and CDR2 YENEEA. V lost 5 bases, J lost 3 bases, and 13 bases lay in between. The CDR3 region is CASSAGGLEETQYF. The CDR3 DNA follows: TGTGCCAGCAGCGCAGGCGGACTGGAAGAGACCCAGTACTTC.

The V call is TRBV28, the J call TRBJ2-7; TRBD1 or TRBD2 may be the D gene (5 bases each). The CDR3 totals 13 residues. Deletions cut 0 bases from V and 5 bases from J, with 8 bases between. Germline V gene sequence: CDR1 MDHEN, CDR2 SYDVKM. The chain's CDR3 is CASSLWLGDEQYF. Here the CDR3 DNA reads TGTGCCAGCAGTTTATGGCTGGGGGACGAGCAGTACTTC.

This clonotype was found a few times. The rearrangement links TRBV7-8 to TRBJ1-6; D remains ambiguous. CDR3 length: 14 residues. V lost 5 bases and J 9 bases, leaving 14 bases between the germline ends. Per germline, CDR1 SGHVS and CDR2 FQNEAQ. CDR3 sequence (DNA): TGTGCCAGCAGCCGAACAGTAGTCCCTTCACCCCTCCACTTT. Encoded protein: CASSRTVVPSPLHF.

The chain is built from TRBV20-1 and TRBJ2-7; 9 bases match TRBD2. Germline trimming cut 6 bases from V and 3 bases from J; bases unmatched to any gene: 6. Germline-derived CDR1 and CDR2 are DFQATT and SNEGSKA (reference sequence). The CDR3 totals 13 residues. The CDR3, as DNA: TGCAGTGCCCAGGTAGCGGGAGTCTACGAGCAGTACTTC. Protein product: CSAQVAGVYEQYF.

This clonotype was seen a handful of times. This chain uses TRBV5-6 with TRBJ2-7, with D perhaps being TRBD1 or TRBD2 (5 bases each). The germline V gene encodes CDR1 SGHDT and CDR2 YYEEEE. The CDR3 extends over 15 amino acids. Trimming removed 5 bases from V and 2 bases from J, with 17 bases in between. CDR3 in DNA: TGTGCCAGCAGTTTAACCGGGACGGAAACCTACGAGCAGTACTTC. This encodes CASSLTGTETYEQYF. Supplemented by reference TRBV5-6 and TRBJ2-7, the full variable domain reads DAGVTQSPTHLIKTRGQQVTLRCSPKSGHDTVSWYQQALGQGPQFIFQYYEEEERQRGNFPDRFSGHQFPNYSSELNVNALLLGDSALYLCASSLTGTETYEQYFGPGTRLTVT.